This T cell receptor beta chain was observed in a study of molecular identifiers for immune sequencing clone quantification. Researchers sorted naive CD8 T cells as cells that were CD8+CD4-CCR7+CD45RA+. Comment on this clonotype: A clone one base away is much larger, so this may be a read error.

In TCRdb, the PCR reads were re-called with MiXCR into one record per CDR3 protein. Of some 580,000 distinct CDR3 sequences in the sample, about 25% were seen once. CDR1 is SGHRS and CDR2 is YFSETQ in the germline V gene. The CDR3 length is 17 residues. V was shortened by 4 bases and J by 0 bases, with 18 bases between the two germline ends. The TCR sequence derives from a human donor in good health. Some libraries in this study had Jurkat cell RNA spiked in. Sequencing was performed on naive CD8+ T cells from blood, with Jurkat cell RNA spiked in. The subset here: FACS-sorted CD8+CD4-CCR7+CD45RA+ naive T cells. The rearrangement uses TRBV5-1 and TRBJ2-3, with D perhaps being TRBD1 or TRBD2 (5 bases each). CDR3 in DNA: TGCGCCAGCAGCCCCCTAAGGGACCACCCTAGCACAGATACGCAGTATTTT. Its protein is CASSPLRDHPSTDTQYF.